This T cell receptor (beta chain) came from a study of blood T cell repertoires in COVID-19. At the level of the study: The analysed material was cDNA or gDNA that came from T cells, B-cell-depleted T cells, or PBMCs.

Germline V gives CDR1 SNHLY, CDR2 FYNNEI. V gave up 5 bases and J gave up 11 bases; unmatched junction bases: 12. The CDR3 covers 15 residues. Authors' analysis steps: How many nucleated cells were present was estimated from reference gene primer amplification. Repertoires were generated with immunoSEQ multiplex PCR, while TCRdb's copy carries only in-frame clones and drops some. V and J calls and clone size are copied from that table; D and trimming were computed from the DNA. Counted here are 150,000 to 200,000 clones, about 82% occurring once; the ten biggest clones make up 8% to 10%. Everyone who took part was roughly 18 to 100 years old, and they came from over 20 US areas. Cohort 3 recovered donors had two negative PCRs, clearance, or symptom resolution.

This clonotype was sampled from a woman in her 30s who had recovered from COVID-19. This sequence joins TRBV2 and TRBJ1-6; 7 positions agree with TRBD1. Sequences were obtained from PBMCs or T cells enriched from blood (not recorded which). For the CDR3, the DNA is TGTGCCAGCAGTCTTTTACGACAGGGCGAGCCACCCCTCCACTTT. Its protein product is CASSLLRQGEPPLHF.